This TCR beta chain was sequenced for a study of T cells in localized non-small cell lung cancer. CDR1 and CDR2 from the germline V gene are LNHDA and SQIVND (reference sequence). Trimming shortened V by 0 bases and J by 2 bases, and 19 bases separated the two germline ends. This CDR3 is 19 amino acids long. The method was immunoSEQ multiplex PCR; TCRdb's version includes in-frame clones alone and lacks a portion of them. The table has about 3,500 clones, 35% to 50% seen once; the top ten hold about a sixth. This clone was counted only a few times. This rearrangement joins TRBV19 to TRBJ1-4, with no clear D. This clonotype was obtained from a male donor aged 60 or over with stage I lung adenocarcinoma. The sample consisted of lung tumor tissue, taken before any cancer treatment. For the CDR3, the DNA is TGTGCCAGTAGTATAGATCAGTTCGGCAGACCCGGGACTAATGAAAAACTGTTTTTT. It specifies CASSIDQFGRPGTNEKLFF.